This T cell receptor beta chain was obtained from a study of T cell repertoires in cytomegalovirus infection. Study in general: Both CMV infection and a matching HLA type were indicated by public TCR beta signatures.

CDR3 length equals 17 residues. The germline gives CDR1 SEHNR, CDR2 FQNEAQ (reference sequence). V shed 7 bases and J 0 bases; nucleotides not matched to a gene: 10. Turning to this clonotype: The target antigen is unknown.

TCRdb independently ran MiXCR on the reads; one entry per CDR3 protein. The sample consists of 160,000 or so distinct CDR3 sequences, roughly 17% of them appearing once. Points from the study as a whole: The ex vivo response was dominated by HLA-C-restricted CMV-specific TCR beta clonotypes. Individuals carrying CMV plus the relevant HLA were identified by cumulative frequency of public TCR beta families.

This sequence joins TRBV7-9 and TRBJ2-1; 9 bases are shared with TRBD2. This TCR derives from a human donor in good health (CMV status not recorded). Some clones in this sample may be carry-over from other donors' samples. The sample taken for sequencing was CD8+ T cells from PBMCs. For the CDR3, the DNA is TGTGCCAGCAACCCTATCGCGGGAGGGGTCTCCTACAATGAGCAGTTCTTC. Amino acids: CASNPIAGGVSYNEQFF.